This TCR beta chain was recorded in a study of OX40 agonist ivuxolimab in advanced cancers. Study context: Dose-escalation patients were diagnosed with hepatocellular carcinoma, melanoma, renal cell cancer or head and neck cancer.

From germline, CDR1 is GTSNPN and CDR2 SVGIG (reference sequence). The CDR3 length is 18 residues. With 5 bases removed from V and 0 bases from J, the gap between germline ends came to 23 bases. Repertoires were generated with immunoSEQ multiplex PCR, while TCRdb's copy carries only in-frame clones and drops some. The sample holds 50,000 or so clones, 86% seen once. Patients were excluded for autoimmune disease history or systemic immunosuppression. Blood draws occurred at baseline, cycle 4 day 1, and cycle 7 day 1. V is TRBV30 and J is TRBJ1-3; the D gene is possibly TRBD1 (6 bases). The sequences come from CD4+ or CD8+ T cells sorted from blood, collected in a trial of the OX40 agonist ivuxolimab. This receptor was taken from an adult with an advanced solid tumor such as melanoma, head and neck, liver or kidney cancer. The CDR3 sequence is CAWVPGEGFAFSGNTIYF. The CDR3 DNA sequence: TGTGCCTGGGTCCCAGGGGAGGGATTTGCCTTCTCTGGAAACACCATATATTTT.